This TCR beta chain was sequenced for a study of blood T cell repertoires in COVID-19. Data came from immunoSEQ multiplex PCR; TCRdb stores just in-frame clones and leaves some out. The data contain 100,000 to 150,000 clones, over 75% of them singletons. The V end lost 6 bases, the J end lost 1 base, and 18 bases lay between the germline ends. In germline, CDR1 is ENHRY, CDR2 SYGVKD. This CDR3 region has 17 residues. Sequencing input: peripheral blood. The rearrangement links TRBV10-3 to TRBJ2-2, with D possibly matching TRBD1 (6 bases). The sequence derives from a woman of 80 years or more with acute or convalescent COVID-19. The CDR3 sequence: CAIRSSLQGRNTGELFF. Here the CDR3 DNA reads TGTGCCATCAGGTCCTCTCTACAGGGACGGAACACCGGGGAGCTGTTTTTT.